The 3 T cell receptor beta chains presented below share a single source sample, sequenced in a study of CD8+CD57+ T cells in acquired aplastic anemia. Sequenced patients had shown CD8+CD57+ cell expansion by flow cytometry. Genomic DNA, serving as template, underwent TCR beta VDJ and CDR3 profiling. In TCRdb, the reads were re-called with MiXCR into one record per CDR3 protein. This table has 130,000 or so distinct CDR3 sequences, roughly 40% appearing once. Input material: sorted CD4+, CD8+, or CD8+CD57+ T cells (not recorded which) from PBMCs. These receptors came from a human donor with aplastic anemia.

The rearrangement uses TRBV10-3 and TRBJ1-1; TRBD1 might be the D (6 bases). Germline CDR1 ENHRY, CDR2 SYGVKD. Trimming removed 0 bases from V and 4 bases from J, with 15 bases in between. CDR3 size: 16 residues. This CDR3 is CAISESMGQGITEAFF. In DNA, the CDR3 is TGTGCCATCAGTGAGTCGATGGGGCAGGGGATCACTGAAGCTTTCTTT.

The rearrangement joins TRBV7-4 to TRBJ1-5; 7 bases line up with TRBD1. This CDR3 has 12 amino acids. Trimming took 7 bases from V and 6 from J; bases not matched to a gene: 3. Looked up from germline, CDR1 is SGHVT and CDR2 is SQSDAQ. The CDR3 sequence is CASTRGGQPQHF. DNA for the CDR3: TGTGCCAGCACCAGGGGGGGTCAGCCCCAGCATTTT. Filled out from reference TRBV7-4 and TRBJ1-5, the complete variable domain reads GAGVSQSPRYKVAKRGRDVALRCDSISGHVTLYWYRQTLGQGSEVLTYSQSDAQRDKSGRPSGRFSAERPERSVSTLKIQRTEQGDSAVYLCASTRGGQPQHFGDGTRLSIL.

This clonotype was counted only a few times. This sequence joins TRBV9 and TRBJ2-3, with TRBD2 matching over 7 bases. This CDR3 comprises 14 residues. J gave up 4 bases and V 5 bases, and 7 bases lay outside the gene matches. The germline V gene encodes CDR1 SGDLS and CDR2 YYNGEE. The DNA for the CDR3 is TGTGCCAGCAGGGTGGGGGGGTATGCAGATACGCAGTATTTT. Protein product: CASRVGGYADTQYF.